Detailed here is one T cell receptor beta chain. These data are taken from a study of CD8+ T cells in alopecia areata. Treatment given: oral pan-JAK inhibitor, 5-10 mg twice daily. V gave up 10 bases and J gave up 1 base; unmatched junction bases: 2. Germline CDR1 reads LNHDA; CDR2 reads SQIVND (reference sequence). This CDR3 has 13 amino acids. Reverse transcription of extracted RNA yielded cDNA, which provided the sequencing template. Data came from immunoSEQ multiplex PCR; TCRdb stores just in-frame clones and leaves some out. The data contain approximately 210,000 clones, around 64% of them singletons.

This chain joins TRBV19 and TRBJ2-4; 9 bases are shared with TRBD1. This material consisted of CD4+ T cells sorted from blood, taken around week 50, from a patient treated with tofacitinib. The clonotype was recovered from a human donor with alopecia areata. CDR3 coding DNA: TGTGCCACCGGACAGGGGGCCAAAAACATTCAGTACTTC. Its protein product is CATGQGAKNIQYF.